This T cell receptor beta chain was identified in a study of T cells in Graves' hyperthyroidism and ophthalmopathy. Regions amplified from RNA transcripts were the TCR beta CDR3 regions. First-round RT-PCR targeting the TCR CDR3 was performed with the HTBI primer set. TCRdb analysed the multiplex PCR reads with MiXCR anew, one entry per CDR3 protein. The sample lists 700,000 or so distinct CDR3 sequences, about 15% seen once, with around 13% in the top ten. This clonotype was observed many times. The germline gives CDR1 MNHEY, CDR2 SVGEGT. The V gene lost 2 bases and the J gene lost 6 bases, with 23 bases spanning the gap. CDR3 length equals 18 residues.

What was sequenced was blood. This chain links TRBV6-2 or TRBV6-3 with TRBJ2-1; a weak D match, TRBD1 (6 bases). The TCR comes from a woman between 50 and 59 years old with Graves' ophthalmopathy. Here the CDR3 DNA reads TGTGCCAGCAGTTACACGACACGACAGGCTGGGACGGTCAATGAGCAGTTCTTC. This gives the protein CASSYTTRQAGTVNEQFF.